A single sample gave rise to the 11 T cell receptor beta chains below, sequenced in a study of tumor-infiltrating lymphocytes in primary liver carcinoma (dated by TCRdb to about 2017). The run used an Illumina HiSeq 2500. TCRbeta-specific cDNA was reverse-transcribed from about 0.45 ug total RNA using a constant-region primer and ProtoScript II reverse transcriptase. Three nested multiplex PCR rounds, following a slightly modified ARM-PCR procedure, were used to build the TCRbeta libraries. Each of the first two PCR rounds ran for about 10 cycles and used multiplex TRBV1-TRBV30 forward primers together with a Cbeta reverse primer. TCRdb reprocessing: public reads trimmed at Q25 with fastp, clones called with MiXCR, in-frame beta chains kept. Each entry merges the rows of one CDR3 protein and shows their most common DNA and genes. The sample yields roughly 80,000 distinct CDR3 sequences; 71% were counted once. The ten biggest clones cover roughly 15% of the sample.

Total RNA and DNA were co-extracted without cell sorting from roughly 20-30 mg of bulk tissue using the AllPrep DNA/RNA mini kit. Sequenced: liver tumor tissue from sampling region 4. Per the publication, the cell subset or site label means: tumor region T4, right-lateral pole. The receptor source for this set is a woman aged 55 to 70 with primary liver carcinoma and hepatitis B virus infection.

This clonotype appeared many times. The chain joins TRBV5-4 to TRBJ1-2; D possibly corresponds to TRBD1 (6 bases). This CDR3 contains 15 residues. Germline values: CDR1 SGHNT, CDR2 YYREEE (reference sequence). V was clipped by 4 bases and J by 4 bases, with 17 bases between them. The CDR3 bases are TGTGCCAGCAGCCTTGCCGGGGGGGCGGTCTATGGCTACACCTTC. It codes for CASSLAGGAVYGYTF. The whole variable domain, filled in from reference TRBV5-4 and TRBJ1-2, reads ETGVTQSPTHLIKTRGQQVTLRCSSQSGHNTVSWYQQALGQGPQFIFQYYREEENGRGNFPPRFSGLQFPNYSSELNVNALELDDSALYLCASSLAGGAVYGYTFGSGTRLTVV.

This chain uses TRBV6-2 or TRBV6-3 with TRBJ1-1; 8 positions agree with TRBD1. After removal of 4 bases from V and 3 bases from J, the junction contained 10 bases not matched to a gene. CDR1 is MNHEY and CDR2 is SVGEGT in the germline V gene. This CDR3 is 16 amino acids long. CDR3 sequence reads: CASSFGTGRRYTEAFF. The CDR3 coding sequence is TGTGCCAGCAGTTTTGGGACAGGAAGGAGGTACACTGAAGCTTTCTTT.

Concerning this clonotype itself: This could be a read error, since a much larger clone is one nucleotide away. Without the conserved terminal phenylalanine or tryptophan, this CDR3 likely stems from a read error. V gene TRBV7-8 combines with J gene TRBJ2-3; the D is unclear. Germline V gene sequence: CDR1 SGHVS, CDR2 FQNEAQ. The CDR3 has 13 amino acids. The V end lost 1 base, the J end lost 4 bases, and 6 bases lay between the germline ends. CDR3 loop: CASSLEVPDTQYL. Written as DNA, the CDR3 is TGTGCCAGCAGCTTAGAGGTGCCAGATACGCAGTATTTA.

With regard to this clonotype: One base away lies a much larger clone, so this may be a sequencing read error. This likely comes from a read error, as the CDR3 has no conserved phenylalanine or tryptophan at its end. The chain is built from TRBV24-1 and TRBJ2-3, with 12 bases aligning to TRBD1. The germline V gene has CDR1 KGHDR and CDR2 SFDVKD. CDR3 length: 16 residues. V lost 9 bases, J lost 6 bases, and 12 bases stayed unmatched. CDR3 sequence: CATSPGTGGSTDTQYY. CDR3 sequence (DNA): TGTGCCACCTCGCCCGGGACAGGGGGCTCCACGGATACGCAGTATTAT.

About this clonotype itself: One junction end does not reproduce the germline sequence, and a read error may be involved. The chain recombines TRBV7-2 with TRBJ1-6; D gene unclear. Germline loops: CDR1 SGHTA, CDR2 FQGNSA. The CDR3 runs 15 residues. The CDR3 loop is CASSIATTNNSPLHF. CDR3 in DNA: TGTGCCAGCAGCATAGCGACAACTAATAATTCACCCCTCCACTTT.

To note about this clonotype: A read error is possible here, since a much larger clone lies one base away. This chain connects TRBV28 to TRBJ2-1; the match to TRBD2 covers 7 bases. The CDR3 is 14 amino acids. CDR1 and CDR2 from the germline V gene are MDHEN and SYDVKM. CDR3 nucleotides: TGTGGCAGCGCCTTCGGGGGAGGGCTTTATGAGCAGTTCTTC. Encoded protein: CGSAFGGGLYEQFF. Combining the CDR3 with reference TRBV28 and TRBJ2-1 gives the whole variable domain DVKVTQSSRYLVKRTGEKVFLECVQDMDHENMFWYRQDPGLGLRLIYFSYDVKMKEKGDIPEGYSVSREKKERFSLILESASTNQTSMYLCGSAFGGGLYEQFFGPGTRLTVL.

V and J are TRBV7-2 and TRBJ2-1, with 12 positions matching TRBD2. CDR3 size: 15 residues. The germline V gene encodes CDR1 SGHTA and CDR2 FQGNSA. Losses at the gene ends were 1 base for V and 10 bases for J; bases not matched to a gene: 5. The CDR3 sequence is CASSLELAGGGEQFF. The CDR3, as DNA: TGTGCCAGCAGCTTAGAACTAGCGGGAGGCGGAGAGCAGTTCTTC. Together with reference TRBV7-2 and TRBJ2-1, the CDR3 gives the full variable domain: GAGVSQSPSNKVTEKGKDVELRCDPISGHTALYWYRQSLGQGLEFLIYFQGNSAPDKSGLPSDRFSAERTGGSVSTLTIQRTQQEDSAVYLCASSLELAGGGEQFFGPGTRLTVL.

This clonotype was observed a handful of times. The rearrangement links TRBV2 to TRBJ2-7; 7 positions agree with TRBD1. The CDR3 is 12 amino acids. V lost 6 bases to trimming and J lost 5 bases; unmatched junction nucleotides: 4. Germline V CDR1 and CDR2: SNHLY, FYNNEI. Here the CDR3 DNA reads TGTGCCAGCAGGGGGGACAGCCACGAGCAGTACTTC. Amino acid sequence: CASRGDSHEQYF.

To note about this clonotype: A much larger clone differs from this one at a single base, so this may be a read error. The chain couples TRBV6-4 to TRBJ2-3; TRBD1 agrees at 9 bases. Per the germline V gene, CDR1 is MRHNA and CDR2 is SNTAGT. V was pared by 5 bases and J by 6 bases, with 9 bases of the junction left unmatched. The CDR3 is 15 residues long. CDR3 DNA sequence: TGTGCCAGCAGTCGATGGACAGGGGAGAGTGATACGCAGTATTTT. The encoded protein is CASSRWTGESDTQYF.

This clonotype was picked up many times. The chain employs TRBV24-1 and TRBJ2-3; 10 bases match TRBD1. Germline CDR1 KGHDR, CDR2 SFDVKD. The CDR3 extends over 16 amino acids. Trimming at V came to 6 bases and at J to 2 bases, leaving 7 bases not matched to a gene. Here the CDR3 reads CATSQGQGGLTDTQYF. The CDR3, as DNA: TGTGCCACCAGTCAAGGACAGGGGGGACTCACAGATACGCAGTATTTT.

On this clonotype itself: A much larger clone lies a single base off, so this may be a read error. The V and J genes are TRBV7-9 and TRBJ1-1; D gene ambiguous. V dropped 5 bases and J dropped 5 bases, with 12 bases sitting between them. This CDR3 is 13 amino acids long. Looked up from germline, CDR1 is SEHNR and CDR2 is FQNEAQ (reference sequence). The CDR3 nucleotides read TGTGCCAGCAGCCTTACTGATAGGACTGAAGCTTTCTTT. Protein product: CASSLTDRTEAFF.